The clone carrying this T cell receptor beta chain was detected only a few times. This record belongs to a study of type 1 and type 2 diabetes patients. Study as a whole: T cells were magnetically sorted from PBMCs as CD4+ or CD8+ subsets.

Genomic DNA was the PCR template. The TCR beta CDR3 region was amplified using 30 forward and 13 reverse primers. Each CDR3 protein gets one entry after TCRdb re-called the multiplex PCR reads with MiXCR. The sample consists of around 300,000 distinct CDR3 sequences, around 50% of them appearing once. CDR1 and CDR2 (germline): SNHLY, FYNNEI. The CDR3 sequence is 12 residues long. Deletions cut 7 bases from V and 4 bases from J, with 10 bases between. V is TRBV2 and J is TRBJ2-5; D remains ambiguous. Sequenced input: peripheral blood mononuclear cells (PBMCs). This clonotype was obtained from a young man with type 2 diabetes. The CDR3 spells CASIRIRETQYF. For the CDR3, the DNA is TGTGCCAGCATCCGGATTAGAGAGACCCAGTACTTC.